A selection of T cell receptor beta chains follows, all from one sample in a study of cytomegalovirus exposure and HLA in healthy donors. Libraries were prepared by immunoSEQ multiplex PCR; TCRdb keeps only in-frame clonotypes and omits some of them. The table has about 180,000 clones, approximately 80% seen once. Specimen: PBMCs. All receptors come from a girl aged 10-17 years in good health and CMV-seropositive. The CDR3 runs from the conserved cysteine through the conserved F or W. The D gene is left open where the match is weak. Where a row states a size, it is once, few, many or the class of an expanded clone; other rows omit it.

abundance,v_gene,j_gene,d_gene,CDR3aa,CDR3nt
-,TRBV7-7,TRBJ2-2,-,CASSLAGDINTGELFF,TGTGCTAGCAGCTTAGCAGGGGACATCAACACCGGGGAGCTGTTTTTT
-,TRBV10-3,TRBJ2-2,TRBD2,CAISERGPGLAGGWTGELFF,TGTGCCATCAGTGAAAGGGGCCCGGGACTAGCGGGAGGATGGACCGGGGAGCTGTTTTTT
-,TRBV29-1,TRBJ2-5,-,CSVVDRGVETQYF,TGCAGCGTTGTGGACAGAGGGGTGGAGACCCAGTACTTC
once,TRBV5-4,TRBJ2-5,TRBD2,CASSLLAGETQYF,TGTGCCAGCAGCTTATTAGCGGGGGAGACCCAGTACTTC
-,TRBV19,TRBJ2-7,TRBD2,CASSGTSGNEQYF,TGTGCCAGTAGCGGGACTAGCGGGAACGAGCAGTACTTC
few,TRBV5-1,TRBJ2-5,-,CASSLFRASDQETQYF,TGCGCCAGCAGCTTGTTTAGGGCTAGCGACCAAGAGACCCAGTACTTC
-,TRBV19,TRBJ1-5,-,CASSYRVNQPQHF,TGTGCCAGTAGCTACAGGGTCAATCAGCCCCAGCATTTT
-,TRBV9,TRBJ1-4,TRBD1,CASSVSGTGDHFLEKLFF,TGTGCCAGCAGCGTCTCCGGGACAGGCGATCATTTTTTGGAAAAACTGTTTTTT
once,TRBV7-9,TRBJ1-4,TRBD1,CASSSRTGGSRTNEKLFF,TGTGCCAGCAGCTCCCGGACAGGGGGAAGCCGGACTAATGAAAAACTGTTTTTT
once,TRBV5-4,TRBJ1-5,-,CASSLAGSNQPQHF,TGTGCCAGCAGCTTGGCCGGTAGCAATCAGCCCCAGCATTTT